This TCR beta chain came from a study of blood T cell repertoires in COVID-19. Turning to the study itself: Specimens from acute and convalescent COVID-19 originated in the United States, Italy and Spain. T cells, B-cell-depleted T cells, or PBMCs supplied cDNA or gDNA.

As processed by the authors: Using reference gene primer amplification, nucleated cell counts were estimated. Only in-frame clones appear in the TCRdb table, and some are missing; sequencing was by immunoSEQ multiplex PCR. The DNA gave D and trimming, while V, J and clone size come from that table. The repertoire holds roughly 70,000 clones, roughly 80% seen once, with around a sixth in the top ten. Unmatched junction bases numbered 2, after V lost 3 bases and J lost 5 bases. This CDR3 comprises 13 residues. Sequences were obtained from peripheral blood. This TCR derives from a man aged 70-80 years who had recovered from COVID-19. The chain has TRBV12-3 or TRBV12-4 and TRBJ2-5; 8 bases align to TRBD2. The CDR3 reads CASSFSSGETQYF. As DNA, the CDR3 is TGTGCCAGCAGTTTCTCTAGCGGGGAGACCCAGTACTTC.